Below, 6 T cell receptor beta chains from the same sample are listed, as sequenced in a study of glioma-infiltrating T cells after dendritic cell vaccination. Data came from immunoSEQ multiplex PCR; TCRdb stores just in-frame clones and leaves some out. The sample has about 92,000 clones; approximately 84% are singletons. Sample: blood, taken before dendritic cell vaccination. Every receptor here comes from a human donor with glioblastoma.

The chain links TRBV25-1 to TRBJ2-2, with a possible D match to TRBD2 (5 bases). The V end was cut by 4 bases, the J end by 4 bases, with 13 bases between. Germline V gene lookup returns CDR1 MGHDK and CDR2 SYGVNS. The CDR3 is made up of 15 amino acids. The CDR3: CASSGRTSFTGELFF. The CDR3 bases are TGTGCCAGCAGTGGAAGGACTTCTTTCACCGGGGAGCTGTTTTTT.

The chain carries TRBV29-1 and TRBJ1-5; a weak D match, TRBD1 (6 bases). This CDR3 is built from 14 residues. CDR1 and CDR2 from the germline V gene are SQVTM and ANQGSEA. V was clipped by 7 bases and J by 0 bases, with 13 bases between them. The CDR3 here is CSASTGYSNQPQHF. For the CDR3, the DNA is TGCAGCGCCTCGACAGGCTATAGCAATCAGCCCCAGCATTTT.

This chain links TRBV10-3 with TRBJ1-1; D not certain. In germline, CDR1 is ENHRY, CDR2 SYGVKD. V lost 11 bases to trimming and J lost 1 base, with 5 bases between them. The CDR3 runs 10 residues. The CDR3 bases are TGTGCCGCCGGGAACACTGAAGCTTTCTTT. Translation: CAAGNTEAFF.

This clone was found once. The chain carries TRBV19 and TRBJ2-3; TRBD1 might be the D (6 bases). Germline CDR1 LNHDA, CDR2 SQIVND (reference sequence). V was clipped by 7 bases and J by 5 bases, with 10 bases between them. The CDR3 has 12 amino acids. The DNA of the CDR3 is TGTGCCAGTACCAGGGGTAAAGATACGCAGTATTTT. It codes for CASTRGKDTQYF. Full variable domain (remainder filled in from reference TRBV19 and TRBJ2-3): DGGITQSPKYLFRKEGQNVTLSCEQNLNHDAMYWYRQDPGQGLRLIYYSQIVNDFQKGDIAEGYSVSREKKESFPLTVTSAQKNPTAFYLCASTRGKDTQYFGPGTRLTVL.

The chain employs TRBV6-5 and TRBJ1-2; D ambiguous. The CDR3 sequence is 15 residues long. Germline V gene sequence: CDR1 MNHEY, CDR2 SVGAGI. V was shortened by 10 bases and J by 5 bases, with 23 bases between the two germline ends. CDR3: CATKFSDPGGYGYTF. The CDR3 DNA reads TGTGCCACCAAGTTTTCGGACCCGGGAGGGTATGGCTACACCTTC.

This clone turned up a few times. The chain couples TRBV28 to TRBJ2-3; D is undetermined. Germline CDR1 MDHEN, CDR2 SYDVKM. This CDR3 spans 12 amino acids. V shed 0 bases and J shed 12 bases, with 10 bases lying between them. DNA of the CDR3: TGTGCCAGCAGTTTATGGGCCCAGAATCAGTATTTT. Translated, it gives CASSLWAQNQYF.